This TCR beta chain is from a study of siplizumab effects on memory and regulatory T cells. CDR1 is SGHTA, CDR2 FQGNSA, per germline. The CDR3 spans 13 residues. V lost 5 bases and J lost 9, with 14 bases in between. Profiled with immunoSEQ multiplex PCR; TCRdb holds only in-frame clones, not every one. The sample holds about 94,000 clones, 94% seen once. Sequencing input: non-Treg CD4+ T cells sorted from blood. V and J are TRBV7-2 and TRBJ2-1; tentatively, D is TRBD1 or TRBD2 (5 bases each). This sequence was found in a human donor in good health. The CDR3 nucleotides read TGTGCCAGCAGCCTAACAGGTGAGGGTGAGCAGTTCTTC. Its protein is CASSLTGEGEQFF.